Listed below are T cell receptor beta chains from one sample, sequenced in a study of T and B cells in COVID-19 patients. Using its own MiXCR run on the multiplex PCR reads, TCRdb lists one record per CDR3 protein. Of roughly 9,000 distinct CDR3 sequences listed, 25% to 30% are singletons. The sequenced material came from blood. All receptors derive from a human donor who had recovered from COVID-19. Both conserved end residues are part of each CDR3. D genes are given only for firm matches. Clone size is stated in some rows and not others, as once, few, many or a class when expanded.

clone_size	v_call	d_call	j_call	cdr3_aa	cdr3_nt
NA	TRBV20-1	TRBD1	TRBJ2-7	CSARGDRGTGEQYF	TGCAGTGCTAGAGGGGACAGGGGGACTGGCGAGCAGTACTTC
medium-sized	TRBV6-4	NA	TRBJ2-3	CASSDTVVDTQYF	TGTGCCAGCAGTGACACTGTGGTGGATACGCAGTATTTT
NA	TRBV30	NA	TRBJ2-1	CAWRIGGRNEQFF	TGTGCCTGGAGGATAGGGGGTAGGAATGAGCAGTTCTTC
many	TRBV7-6	NA	TRBJ2-1	CASSPDYREQFF	TGTGCCAGCAGCCCCGACTATCGTGAGCAGTTCTTC
medium-sized	TRBV15	NA	TRBJ1-4	CATSRDRGEKLFF	TGTGCCACCAGCAGAGATCGGGGGGAAAAACTGTTTTTT
many	TRBV6-2/TRBV6-3	TRBD2	TRBJ2-6	CASRTLTSGGAVANVLTF	TGTGCCAGCAGAACGTTGACTAGCGGGGGGGCGGTAGCCAACGTCCTGACTTTC
NA	TRBV27	NA	TRBJ1-5	CASSLGGSGNQPQHF	TGTGCCAGCAGTTTAGGAGGGTCGGGCAATCAGCCCCAGCATTTT
medium-sized	TRBV6-5	TRBD2	TRBJ2-7	CASSPPGLASFEQYF	TGTGCCAGCAGTCCCCCGGGACTAGCGTCATTCGAGCAGTACTTC
NA	TRBV19	TRBD2	TRBJ2-7	CASSTGTSGGLTYEQYF	TGTGCCAGTAGTACCGGGACTAGCGGGGGGCTAACCTACGAGCAGTACTTC
NA	TRBV18	NA	TRBJ1-6	CASSPGRVNSPLHF	TGTGCCAGCTCACCAGGCAGGGTGAATTCACCCCTCCACTTT
NA	TRBV24-1	TRBD1	TRBJ1-4	CATSDPRQGGEKLFF	TGTGCCACCAGTGATCCTCGACAGGGGGGAGAAAAACTGTTTTTT
NA	TRBV5-1	NA	TRBJ1-1	CASSVSDTEAFF	TGCGCCAGCAGCGTTTCGGACACTGAAGCTTTCTTT
NA	TRBV6-5	TRBD1	TRBJ1-2	CASSYSSQGAGGYTF	TGTGCCAGCAGTTACTCGAGCCAGGGGGCGGGGGGCTACACCTTC
few	TRBV12-3/TRBV12-4	NA	TRBJ1-3	CASRDYGIQGSGNTIYF	TGTGCCAGCAGAGATTATGGTATTCAGGGCTCTGGAAACACCATATATTTT
NA	TRBV5-5	NA	TRBJ1-5	CASSYNAGQGYQPQHF	TGTGCCAGCAGCTATAATGCTGGCCAAGGATATCAGCCCCAGCATTTT
medium-sized	TRBV19	TRBD1	TRBJ2-1	CASSWGPTGYPNGYNEQFF	TGTGCCAGTAGTTGGGGACCGACAGGGTACCCCAATGGGTACAATGAGCAGTTCTTC
medium-sized	TRBV12-3/TRBV12-4	TRBD2	TRBJ2-3	CASSLKAGGLFTDTQYF	TGTGCCAGCAGCCTAAAAGCGGGAGGCCTCTTCACAGATACGCAGTATTTT
medium-sized	TRBV19	NA	TRBJ1-4	CASKQDTTNEKLFF	TGTGCCAGCAAACAAGACACAACTAATGAAAAACTGTTTTTT
many	TRBV27	NA	TRBJ2-2	CASSLKGASTGELFF	TGTGCCAGCAGTTTGAAGGGAGCGAGCACCGGGGAGCTGTTTTTT
few	TRBV19	NA	TRBJ1-2	CASSLLPSTNYGYTF	TGTGCCAGTAGCCTCTTACCATCTACTAACTATGGCTACACCTTC
many	TRBV6-5	TRBD2	TRBJ2-6	CASTGLAARSGANVLTF	TGTGCCAGCACTGGACTAGCGGCTCGCTCTGGGGCCAACGTCCTGACTTTC
NA	TRBV18	NA	TRBJ2-7	CASSPRIAGEWNEQYF	TGTGCCAGCTCACCACGTATAGCTGGAGAGTGGAACGAGCAGTACTTC
NA	TRBV30	NA	TRBJ2-7	CAWNVVGYEQYF	TGTGCCTGGAACGTCGTTGGCTACGAGCAGTACTTC
medium-sized	TRBV6-5	NA	TRBJ2-2	CASTEGGTNTGELFF	TGTGCCAGCACCGAGGGGGGGACGAACACCGGGGAGCTGTTTTTT
NA	TRBV5-6	NA	TRBJ2-3	CASSLLQASTETQYF	TGTGCCAGCAGCTTGTTACAAGCTAGCACAGAAACGCAGTATTTT
NA	TRBV7-2	TRBD1	TRBJ1-3	CASSSDRNTIYF	TGTGCCAGCAGCTCGGACAGGAACACCATATATTTT
NA	TRBV20-1	NA	TRBJ2-1	CSADTRSYNEQFF	TGCAGTGCTGACACCCGCTCCTACAATGAGCAGTTCTTC
NA	TRBV7-2	NA	TRBJ2-7	CASSPGSLEQYF	TGTGCCAGCAGCCCAGGATCCCTAGAGCAGTACTTC
medium-sized	TRBV19	TRBD1	TRBJ2-3	CASSIQAGTGASTDTQYF	TGTGCCAGTAGTATACAAGCCGGGACAGGGGCTAGCACAGATACGCAGTATTTT
NA	TRBV13	TRBD1	TRBJ2-2	CASTVSPGGNTGELFF	TGTGCCAGCACCGTCTCGCCAGGGGGGAACACCGGGGAGCTGTTTTTT
few	TRBV7-9	TRBD1	TRBJ1-2	CASSVSGGDGYTF	TGTGCCAGCAGCGTATCAGGGGGCGATGGCTACACCTTC
many	TRBV6-5	NA	TRBJ2-5	CASSYFQEGTQYF	TGTGCCAGCAGTTATTTCCAGGAAGGGACCCAGTACTTC
medium-sized	TRBV30	NA	TRBJ2-3	CAWRRLRGASTDTQYF	TGTGCCTGGAGGCGCCTGAGGGGGGCTAGCACAGATACGCAGTATTTT
NA	TRBV6-1	NA	TRBJ1-2	CASSERGGYTF	TGTGCCAGCAGTGAACGGGGTGGCTACACCTTC